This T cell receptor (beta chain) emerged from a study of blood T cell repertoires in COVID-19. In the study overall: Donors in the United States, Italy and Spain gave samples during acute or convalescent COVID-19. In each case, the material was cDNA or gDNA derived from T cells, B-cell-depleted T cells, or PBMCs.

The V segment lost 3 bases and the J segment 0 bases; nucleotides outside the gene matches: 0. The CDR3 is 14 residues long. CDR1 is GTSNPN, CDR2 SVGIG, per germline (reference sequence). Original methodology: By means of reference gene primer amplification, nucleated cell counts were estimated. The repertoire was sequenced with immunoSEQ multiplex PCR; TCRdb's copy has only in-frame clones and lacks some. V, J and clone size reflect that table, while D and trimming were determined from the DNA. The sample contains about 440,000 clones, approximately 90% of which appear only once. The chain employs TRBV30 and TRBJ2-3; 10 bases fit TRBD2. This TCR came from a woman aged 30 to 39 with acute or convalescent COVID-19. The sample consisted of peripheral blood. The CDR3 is CAWRTSGSTDTQYF. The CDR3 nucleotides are TGTGCCTGGAGGACTAGCGGGAGCACAGATACGCAGTATTTT.